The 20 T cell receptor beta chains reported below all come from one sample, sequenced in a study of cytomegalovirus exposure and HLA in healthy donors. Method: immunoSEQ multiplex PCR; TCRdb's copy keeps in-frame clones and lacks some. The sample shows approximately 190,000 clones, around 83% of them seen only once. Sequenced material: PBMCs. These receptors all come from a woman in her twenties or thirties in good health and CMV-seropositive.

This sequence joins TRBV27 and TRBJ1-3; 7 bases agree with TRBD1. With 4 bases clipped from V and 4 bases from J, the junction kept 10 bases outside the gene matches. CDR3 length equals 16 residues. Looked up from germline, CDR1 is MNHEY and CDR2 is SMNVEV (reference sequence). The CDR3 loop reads CASSSQQGRSGNTIYF. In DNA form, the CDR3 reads TGTGCCAGCAGTTCTCAACAGGGGAGATCAGGAAACACCATATATTTT.

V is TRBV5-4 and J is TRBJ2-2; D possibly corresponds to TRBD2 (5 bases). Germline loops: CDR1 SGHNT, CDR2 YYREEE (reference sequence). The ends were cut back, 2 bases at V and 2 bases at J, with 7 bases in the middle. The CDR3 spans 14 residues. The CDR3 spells CASSFSGNTGELFF. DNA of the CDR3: TGTGCCAGCAGCTTCTCGGGAAACACCGGGGAGCTGTTTTTT.

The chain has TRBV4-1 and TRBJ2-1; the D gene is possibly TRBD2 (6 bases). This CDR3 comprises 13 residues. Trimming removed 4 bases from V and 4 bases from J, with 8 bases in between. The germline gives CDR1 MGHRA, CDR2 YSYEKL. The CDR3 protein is CASSPREYNEQFF. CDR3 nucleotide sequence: TGCGCCAGCAGCCCCCGGGAGTACAATGAGCAGTTCTTC.

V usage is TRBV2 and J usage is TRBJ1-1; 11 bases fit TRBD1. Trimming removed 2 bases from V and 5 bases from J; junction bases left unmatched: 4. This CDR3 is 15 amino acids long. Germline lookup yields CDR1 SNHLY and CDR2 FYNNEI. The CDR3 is CASSERGTGGTEAFF. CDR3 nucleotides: TGTGCCAGCAGTGAACGGGGGACAGGGGGTACTGAAGCTTTCTTT.

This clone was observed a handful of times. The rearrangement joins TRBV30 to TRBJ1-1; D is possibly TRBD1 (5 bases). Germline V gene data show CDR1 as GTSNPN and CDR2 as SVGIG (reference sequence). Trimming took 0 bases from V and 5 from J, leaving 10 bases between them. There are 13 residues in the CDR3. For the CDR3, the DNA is TGTGCCTGGAGTGTGGGGGGGGATACTGAAGCTTTCTTT. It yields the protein CAWSVGGDTEAFF.

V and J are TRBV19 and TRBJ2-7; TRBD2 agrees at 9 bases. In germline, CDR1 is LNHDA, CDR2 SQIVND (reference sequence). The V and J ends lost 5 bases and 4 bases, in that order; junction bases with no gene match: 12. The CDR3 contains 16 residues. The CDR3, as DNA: TGTGCCAGTAGTCATTGGGCGGGAGGGAAAATATACGAGCAGTACTTC. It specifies CASSHWAGGKIYEQYF.

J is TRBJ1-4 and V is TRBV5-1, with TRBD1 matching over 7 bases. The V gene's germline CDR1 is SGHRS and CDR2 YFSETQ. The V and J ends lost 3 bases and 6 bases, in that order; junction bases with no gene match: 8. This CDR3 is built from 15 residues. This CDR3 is CASSSDRLGHEKLFF. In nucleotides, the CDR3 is TGCGCCAGCAGCTCGGACAGGCTGGGGCATGAAAAACTGTTTTTT.

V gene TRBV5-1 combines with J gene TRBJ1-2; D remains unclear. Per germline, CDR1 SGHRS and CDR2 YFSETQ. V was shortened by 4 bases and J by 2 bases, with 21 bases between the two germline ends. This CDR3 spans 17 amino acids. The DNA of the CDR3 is TGCGCCAGCAGCCCCTCTGCGGAGCTCGTAAAAAACTATGGCTACACCTTC. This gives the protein CASSPSAELVKNYGYTF.

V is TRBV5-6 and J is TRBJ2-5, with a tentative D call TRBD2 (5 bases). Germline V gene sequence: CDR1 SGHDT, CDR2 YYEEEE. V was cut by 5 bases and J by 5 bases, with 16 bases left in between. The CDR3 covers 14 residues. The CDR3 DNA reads TGTGCCAGCAGATCATTTTCCGGGGTGGAGACCCAGTACTTC. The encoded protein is CASRSFSGVETQYF.

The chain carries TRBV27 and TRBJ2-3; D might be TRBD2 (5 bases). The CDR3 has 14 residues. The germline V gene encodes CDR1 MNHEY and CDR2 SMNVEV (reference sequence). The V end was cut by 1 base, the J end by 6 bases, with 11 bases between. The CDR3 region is CASSLFLTGDTQYF. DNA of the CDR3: TGTGCCAGCAGTTTATTTTTAACGGGGGATACGCAGTATTTT.

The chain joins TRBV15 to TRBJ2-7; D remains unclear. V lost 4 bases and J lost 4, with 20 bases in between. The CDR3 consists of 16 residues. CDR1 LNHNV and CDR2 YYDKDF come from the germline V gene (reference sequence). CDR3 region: CATSIALLDSSYEQYF. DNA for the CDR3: TGTGCCACCAGCATCGCCCTCCTCGACTCCAGTTACGAGCAGTACTTC.

Written as DNA, the CDR3 is TGTGCCAGCAGTTACGTGGGGGCAGGGGTGAACACTGAAGCTTTCTTT. Its translation is CASSYVGAGVNTEAFF. The chain employs TRBV6-5 and TRBJ1-1, with D possibly matching TRBD1 (6 bases). Trimming removed 2 bases from V and 0 bases from J, with 13 bases in between. Germline CDR1 MNHEY, CDR2 SVGAGI. The CDR3 runs 16 residues.

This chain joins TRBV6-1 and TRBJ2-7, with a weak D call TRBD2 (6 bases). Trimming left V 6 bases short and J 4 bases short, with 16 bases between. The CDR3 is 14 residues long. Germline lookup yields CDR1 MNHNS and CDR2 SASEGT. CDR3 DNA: TGTGCCAGCAGAACCCCGGGAGTCGCATACGAGCAGTACTTC. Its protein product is CASRTPGVAYEQYF.

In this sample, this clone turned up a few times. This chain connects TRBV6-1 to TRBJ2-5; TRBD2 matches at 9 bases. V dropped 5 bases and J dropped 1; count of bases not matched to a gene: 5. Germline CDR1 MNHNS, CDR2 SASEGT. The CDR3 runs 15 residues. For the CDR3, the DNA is TGTGCCAGCAGTTCCCTAGCGGGGTCCCAAGAGACCCAGTACTTC. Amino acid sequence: CASSSLAGSQETQYF.

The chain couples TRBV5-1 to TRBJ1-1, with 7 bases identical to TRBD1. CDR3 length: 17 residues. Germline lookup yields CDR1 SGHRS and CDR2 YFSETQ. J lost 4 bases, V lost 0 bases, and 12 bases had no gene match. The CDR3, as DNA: TGCGCCAGCAGCTTGGGGGGCTTGACAGGGAGTAGCACTGAAGCTTTCTTT. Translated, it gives CASSLGGLTGSSTEAFF.

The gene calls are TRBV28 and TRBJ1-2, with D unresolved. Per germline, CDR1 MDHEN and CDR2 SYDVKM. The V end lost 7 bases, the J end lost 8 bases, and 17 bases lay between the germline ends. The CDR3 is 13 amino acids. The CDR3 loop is CASKPDGVEGYTF. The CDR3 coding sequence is TGTGCCAGCAAACCCGACGGGGTGGAGGGCTACACCTTC.

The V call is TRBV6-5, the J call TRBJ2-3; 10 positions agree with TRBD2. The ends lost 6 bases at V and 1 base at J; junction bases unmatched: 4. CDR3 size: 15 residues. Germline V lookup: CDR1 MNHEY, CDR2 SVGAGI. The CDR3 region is CASSLAGVGTDTQYF. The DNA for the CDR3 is TGTGCCAGCAGCCTAGCGGGAGTCGGCACAGATACGCAGTATTTT.

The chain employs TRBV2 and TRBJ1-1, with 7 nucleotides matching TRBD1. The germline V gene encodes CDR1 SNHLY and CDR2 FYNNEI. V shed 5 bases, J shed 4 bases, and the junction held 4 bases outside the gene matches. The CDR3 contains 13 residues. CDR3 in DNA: TGTGCCAGCAGTTCACAGGGGCGCACTGAAGCTTTCTTT. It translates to CASSSQGRTEAFF.

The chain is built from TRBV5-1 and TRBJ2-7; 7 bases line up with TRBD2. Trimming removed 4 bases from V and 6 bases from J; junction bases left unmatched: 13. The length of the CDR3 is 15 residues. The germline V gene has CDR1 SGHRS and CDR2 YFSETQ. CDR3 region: CASSPTAGVGFEQYF. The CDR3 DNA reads TGCGCCAGCAGCCCCACCGCGGGAGTTGGATTCGAGCAGTACTTC.

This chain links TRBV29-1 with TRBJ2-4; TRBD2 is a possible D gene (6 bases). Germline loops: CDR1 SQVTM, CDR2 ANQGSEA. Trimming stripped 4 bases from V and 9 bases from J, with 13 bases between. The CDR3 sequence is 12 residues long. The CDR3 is CSVGWRASIQYF. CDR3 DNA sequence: TGCAGCGTTGGTTGGAGGGCGAGCATTCAGTACTTC.